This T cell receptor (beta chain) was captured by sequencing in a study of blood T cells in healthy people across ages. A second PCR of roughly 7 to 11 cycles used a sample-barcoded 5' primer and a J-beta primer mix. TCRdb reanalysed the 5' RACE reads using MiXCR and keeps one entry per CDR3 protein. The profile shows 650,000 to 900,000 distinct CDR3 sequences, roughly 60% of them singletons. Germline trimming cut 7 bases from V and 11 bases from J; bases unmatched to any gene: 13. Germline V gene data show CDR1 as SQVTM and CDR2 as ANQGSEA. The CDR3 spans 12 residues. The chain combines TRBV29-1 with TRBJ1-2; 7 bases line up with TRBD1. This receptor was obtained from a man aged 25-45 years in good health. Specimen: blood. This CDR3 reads CSASGTVWGYTF. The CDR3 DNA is TGCAGCGCCTCCGGGACAGTGTGGGGTTACACCTTC.